Each of the 14 T cell receptor beta chains below was sequenced from the same sample in a study of T cells in Graves' hyperthyroidism and ophthalmopathy. Amplified TCR beta CDR3 regions derived from RNA transcripts. An initial round of RT-PCR targeting the TCR CDR3 relied on the HTBI primer set. From the multiplex PCR reads, TCRdb called clonotypes with MiXCR, one entry per CDR3 protein. The profile shows fewer than 350,000 distinct CDR3 sequences, about an eighth of them singletons. Sequenced input: blood. The receptors originated from a middle-aged woman with Graves' hyperthyroidism.

This clonotype has a count of ten or more. The rearrangement uses TRBV7-2 and TRBJ1-5, with D uncertain. The germline V gene has CDR1 SGHTA and CDR2 FQGNSA. This CDR3 is 14 amino acids long. Trimming took 1 base from V and 7 from J, leaving 11 bases between them. This CDR3 reads CASSLVGPRQPQHF. Here the CDR3 DNA reads TGTGCCAGCAGCTTAGTCGGACCTCGGCAGCCCCAGCATTTT.

Many counts were recorded for this clonotype. The V and J genes are TRBV3-1 and TRBJ1-1; 11 bases are shared with TRBD1. This CDR3 comprises 16 residues. Per germline, CDR1 LGHDT and CDR2 YNNKEL (reference sequence). J was trimmed by 3 bases and V by 5 bases; bases with no gene match: 8. CDR3 sequence (DNA): TGTGCCAGCAGCGGGGGGACAGGGGGGTCGGACACTGAAGCTTTCTTT. Translation gives CASSGGTGGSDTEAFF.

In its sample, this clonotype was seen many times. This rearrangement joins TRBV9 to TRBJ2-3, with a weak D call TRBD2 (5 bases). The CDR3 sequence is 15 residues long. The V gene's germline CDR1 is SGDLS and CDR2 YYNGEE. V was clipped by 7 bases and J by 0 bases, with 15 bases between them. DNA for the CDR3: TGTGCCAGCTCGGAACTAGTCCCCAGCACAGATACGCAGTATTTT. Residues: CASSELVPSTDTQYF.

At least ten counts were recorded for this clonotype. This sequence joins TRBV7-3 and TRBJ2-3, with 10 bases fitting TRBD2. V lost 4 bases to trimming and J lost 7 bases; unmatched junction nucleotides: 2. The CDR3 runs 13 residues. Germline assignment: CDR1 SGHTA and CDR2 FQGTGA. Here the CDR3 reads CASSSTSGNTQYF. The CDR3 DNA sequence: TGTGCCAGCAGCTCCACTAGCGGGAATACGCAGTATTTT.

This clonotype was seen ten or more times. This chain uses TRBV7-9 with TRBJ2-5; possibly TRBD1 or TRBD2 for D (6 bases each). Trimming took 5 bases from V and 4 from J, leaving 17 bases between them. Germline V lookup: CDR1 SEHNR, CDR2 FQNEAQ (reference sequence). The CDR3 contains 15 residues. The CDR3 DNA follows: TGTGCCAGCAGCAAAAGTGGCAGGGGAGGAGAGACCCAGTACTTC. Encoded protein: CASSKSGRGGETQYF.

This clonotype was detected ten times or more. This chain joins TRBV11-2 and TRBJ1-4; 7 positions match TRBD1. The CDR3 length is 17 residues. Per the germline V gene, CDR1 is SGHAT and CDR2 is FQNNGV. V was pared by 1 base and J by 2 bases, with 7 bases of the junction left unmatched. CDR3 nucleotides: TGTGCCAGCAGCTTAGGAACAGGGGTAGGCACTAATGAAAAACTGTTTTTT. Translation: CASSLGTGVGTNEKLFF.

This clonotype showed up many times. The chain couples TRBV27 to TRBJ1-2; the D gene is possibly TRBD1 (6 bases). Trimming shortened V by 5 bases and J by 5 bases, and 12 bases separated the two germline ends. Germline V CDR1 and CDR2: MNHEY, SMNVEV (reference sequence). CDR3 length: 13 amino acids. The CDR3 region has the DNA TGTGCCAGCAGTCAGGGGACTTTGTATGGCTACACCTTC. Its protein product is CASSQGTLYGYTF.

This clonotype was found a few times. The chain recombines TRBV9 with TRBJ2-6; TRBD1 agrees at 7 bases. There are 18 residues in the CDR3. V lost 2 bases, J lost 3 bases, and 11 bases stayed unmatched. CDR1 SGDLS and CDR2 YYNGEE come from the germline V gene. The CDR3 nucleotides read TGTGCCAGCAGCGTGTGGACAGGAACTAAATTTGGGGCCAACGTCCTGACTTTC. Translated, it gives CASSVWTGTKFGANVLTF.

This clonotype was counted at least ten times. The chain employs TRBV11-2 and TRBJ2-3; D is possibly TRBD1 (6 bases). Deletions cut 1 base from V and 6 bases from J, with 17 bases between. The CDR3 runs 16 residues. Germline V lookup: CDR1 SGHAT, CDR2 FQNNGV. CDR3 residues: CASSLANGRGRDTQYF. The CDR3 region has the DNA TGTGCCAGCAGCTTAGCTAACGGCAGGGGTCGGGATACGCAGTATTTT.

Notes on this clonotype: A much larger clone sits a single nucleotide away, making a read error possible. This chain's CDR3 is CASSTQVEAYEQYF. The CDR3 region has the DNA TGCGCCAGCAGTACCCAGGTCGAGGCCTACGAGCAGTACTTC. The V and J genes are TRBV5-1 and TRBJ2-7; D is unresolved. CDR3 length: 14 residues. From germline, CDR1 is SGHRS and CDR2 YFSETQ. Trimming took 5 bases from V and 2 from J, leaving 14 bases between them.

This clonotype was recorded at least ten times. The chain uses TRBV20-1 and TRBJ2-1; D may be TRBD2 (5 bases). Germline CDR1 is DFQATT and CDR2 is SNEGSKA (reference sequence). The CDR3 runs to 13 residues. V lost 5 bases to trimming and J lost 6 bases, with 14 bases between them. For the CDR3, the DNA is TGCAGTGCTCCACGGGCAGGAGGCAATGAGCAGTTCTTC. It codes for CSAPRAGGNEQFF.

This clonotype was seen repeatedly, ten times or more. This chain connects TRBV2 to TRBJ1-5; the D gene is possibly TRBD1 (5 bases). Germline V CDR1 and CDR2: SNHLY, FYNNEI. The CDR3 is 15 residues long. Deletions cut 8 bases from V and 1 base from J, with 15 bases between. The CDR3 sequence: CASGTGQGSNQPQHF. In DNA, the CDR3 is TGTGCCAGCGGCACGGGGCAAGGAAGCAATCAGCCCCAGCATTTT.

The V gene is TRBV5-5, the J gene TRBJ1-6; D may be TRBD1 (5 bases). V dropped 4 bases and J dropped 10 bases, with 18 bases sitting between them. The CDR3 loop spans 15 amino acids. The germline V gene has CDR1 SGHKS and CDR2 YYEKEE (reference sequence). The CDR3 nucleotides are TGTGCCAGCAGCCTCGGGACGGGACTCGCCTCACCCCTCCACTTT. This encodes CASSLGTGLASPLHF.

This clonotype appeared many times. The V call is TRBV7-2, the J call TRBJ2-1, with D tentatively TRBD2 (5 bases). Trimming shortened V by 4 bases and J by 6 bases, and 10 bases separated the two germline ends. CDR3 length equals 13 residues. The germline V gene encodes CDR1 SGHTA and CDR2 FQGNSA. CDR3 sequence reads: CASSSTTRNEQFF. Here the CDR3 DNA reads TGTGCCAGCAGCTCGACTACCCGCAATGAGCAGTTCTTC.